One T cell receptor beta chain is described in this entry. The antigen is undetermined. Samples held 1-10 million cryopreserved PBMC before DNA extraction. This record comes from a study of long-term antiretroviral therapy in people with HIV. Survey-level immunoSEQ v3.0 assays were run. Libraries were prepared by immunoSEQ multiplex PCR; TCRdb keeps only in-frame clonotypes and omits some of them. The table records tens of thousands of clones, 75% to 90% of them present only once. Study conclusions and caveats: Blood dating 2004 to 2017 may reflect older ART regimens. Post-ART diversity increased but stayed below transplant donor controls. All time points showed a repertoire dominated by clones expanded before ART.

The sequencing used unsorted PBMCs, collected 0.4 years after starting antiretroviral therapy. The clonotype originates from a man aged 50 or older with HIV.

The CDR3, as DNA: TGTGCCAGCAGTCCCCAGGGGTCCGGGGCCAACGTCCTGACTTTC. It specifies CASSPQGSGANVLTF. The rearrangement joins TRBV27 to TRBJ2-6; D may be TRBD1 (6 bases). V was cut by 5 bases and J by 4 bases, with 12 bases left in between. The CDR3 totals 15 residues. Germline CDR1 is MNHEY and CDR2 is SMNVEV (reference sequence). Using reference TRBV27 and TRBJ2-6 for the parts outside the CDR3, the full variable domain is EAQVTQNPRYLITVTGKKLTVTCSQNMNHEYMSWYRQDPGLGLRQIYYSMNVEVTDKGDVPEGYKVSRKEKRNFPLILESPSPNQTSLYFCASSPQGSGANVLTFGAGSRLTVL.